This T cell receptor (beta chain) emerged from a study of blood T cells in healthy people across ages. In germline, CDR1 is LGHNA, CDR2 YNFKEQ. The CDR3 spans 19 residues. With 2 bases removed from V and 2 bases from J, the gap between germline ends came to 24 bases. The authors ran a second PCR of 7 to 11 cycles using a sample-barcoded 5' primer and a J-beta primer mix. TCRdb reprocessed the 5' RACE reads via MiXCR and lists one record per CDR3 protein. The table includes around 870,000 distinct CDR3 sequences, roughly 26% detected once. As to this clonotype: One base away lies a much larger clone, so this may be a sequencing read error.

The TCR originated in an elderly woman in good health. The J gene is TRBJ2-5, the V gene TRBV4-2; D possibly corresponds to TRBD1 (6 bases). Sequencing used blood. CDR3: CASSQPLWAGEFKQETQYF. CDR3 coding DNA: TGTGCCAGCAGCCAACCCCTCTGGGCAGGGGAGTTTAAGCAAGAGACCCAGTACTTC.